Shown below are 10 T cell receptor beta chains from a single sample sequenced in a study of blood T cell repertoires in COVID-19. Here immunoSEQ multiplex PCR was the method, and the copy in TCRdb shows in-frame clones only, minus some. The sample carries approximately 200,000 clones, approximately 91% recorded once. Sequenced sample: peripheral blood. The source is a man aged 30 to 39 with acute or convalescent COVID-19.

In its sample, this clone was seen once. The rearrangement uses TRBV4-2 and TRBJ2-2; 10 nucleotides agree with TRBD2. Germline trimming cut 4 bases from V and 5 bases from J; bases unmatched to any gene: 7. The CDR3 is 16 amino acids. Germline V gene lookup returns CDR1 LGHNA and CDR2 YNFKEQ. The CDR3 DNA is TGTGCCAGCAGCCCCAGTGCTAGCGGGGGAACCGGGGAGCTGTTTTTT. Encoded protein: CASSPSASGGTGELFF.

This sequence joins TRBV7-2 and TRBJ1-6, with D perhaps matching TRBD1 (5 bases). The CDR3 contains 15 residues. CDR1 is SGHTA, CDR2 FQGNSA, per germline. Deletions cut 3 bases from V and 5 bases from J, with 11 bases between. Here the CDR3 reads CASSFRARNNSPLHF. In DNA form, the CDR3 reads TGTGCCAGCAGCTTCAGGGCACGGAATAATTCACCCCTCCACTTT.

The CDR3 protein is CASSFRTSGKRNEQFF. The CDR3 nucleotides read TGTGCCAGCAGCTTTCGGACTAGCGGGAAGAGGAATGAGCAGTTCTTC. V is TRBV5-4 and J is TRBJ2-1; 12 nucleotides agree with TRBD2. This CDR3 spans 16 amino acids. Germline values: CDR1 SGHNT, CDR2 YYREEE (reference sequence). The V segment lost 2 bases and the J segment 7 bases; nucleotides outside the gene matches: 7.

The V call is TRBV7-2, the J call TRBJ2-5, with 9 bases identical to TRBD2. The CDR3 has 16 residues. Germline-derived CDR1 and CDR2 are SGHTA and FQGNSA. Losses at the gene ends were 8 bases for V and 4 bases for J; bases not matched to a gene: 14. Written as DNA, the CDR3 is TGTGCCAGCCGAGCGGGGGGTTCAAATCAATTAGAGACCCAGTACTTC. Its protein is CASRAGGSNQLETQYF.

The chain's CDR3 is CASSLVRTSGRDEQFF. Written as DNA, the CDR3 is TGTGCCAGCAGCTTAGTTAGGACTAGCGGGAGGGATGAGCAGTTCTTC. The chain links TRBV7-3 to TRBJ2-1; the match to TRBD2 covers 15 bases. Trimming cost V 2 bases and J 8 bases; bases outside gene matches: 4. Germline CDR1 reads SGHTA; CDR2 reads FQGTGA. This CDR3 is 16 amino acids long.

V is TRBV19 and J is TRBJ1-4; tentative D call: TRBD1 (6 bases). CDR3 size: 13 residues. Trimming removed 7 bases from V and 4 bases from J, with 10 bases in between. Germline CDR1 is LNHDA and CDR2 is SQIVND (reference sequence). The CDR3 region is CASNRDNNEKLFF. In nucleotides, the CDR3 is TGTGCCAGTAACCGGGACAATAATGAAAAACTGTTTTTT.

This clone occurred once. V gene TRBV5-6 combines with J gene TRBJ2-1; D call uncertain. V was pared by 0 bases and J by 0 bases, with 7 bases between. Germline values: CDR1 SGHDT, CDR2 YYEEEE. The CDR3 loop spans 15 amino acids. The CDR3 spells CASSLGVGSYNEQFF. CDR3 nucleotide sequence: TGTGCCAGCAGCTTGGGCGTCGGCTCCTACAATGAGCAGTTCTTC.

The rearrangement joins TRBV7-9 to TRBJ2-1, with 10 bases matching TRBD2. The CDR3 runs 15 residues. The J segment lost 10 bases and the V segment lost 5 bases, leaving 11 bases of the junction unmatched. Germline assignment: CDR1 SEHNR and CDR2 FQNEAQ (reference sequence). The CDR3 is CASSRLAGVKDEQFF. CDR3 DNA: TGTGCCAGCAGCCGGCTAGCGGGAGTAAAAGACGAGCAGTTCTTC.

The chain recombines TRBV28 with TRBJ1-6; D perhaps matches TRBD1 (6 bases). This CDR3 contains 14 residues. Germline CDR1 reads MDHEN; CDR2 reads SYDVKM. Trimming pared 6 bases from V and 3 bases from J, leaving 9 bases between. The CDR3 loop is CASRGQLYNSPLHF. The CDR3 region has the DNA TGTGCCAGCAGAGGACAGCTCTATAATTCACCCCTCCACTTT.

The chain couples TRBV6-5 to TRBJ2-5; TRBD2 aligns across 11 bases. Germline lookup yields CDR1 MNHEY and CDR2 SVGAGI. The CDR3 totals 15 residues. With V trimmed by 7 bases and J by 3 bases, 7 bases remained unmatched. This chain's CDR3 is CASTLLAGVEETQYF. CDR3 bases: TGTGCCAGCACCTTACTAGCGGGAGTGGAAGAGACCCAGTACTTC.